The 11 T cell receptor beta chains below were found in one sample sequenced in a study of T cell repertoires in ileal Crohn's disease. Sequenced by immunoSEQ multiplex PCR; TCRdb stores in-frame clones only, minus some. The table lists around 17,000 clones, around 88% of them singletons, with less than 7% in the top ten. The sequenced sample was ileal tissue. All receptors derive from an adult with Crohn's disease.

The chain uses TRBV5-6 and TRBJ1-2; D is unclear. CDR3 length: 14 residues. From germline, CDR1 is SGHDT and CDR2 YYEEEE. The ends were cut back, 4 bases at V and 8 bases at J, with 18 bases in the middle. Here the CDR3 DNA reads TGTGCCAGCAGCCCCTGGGAGGGCCTAAGGGGCTACACCTTC. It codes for CASSPWEGLRGYTF.

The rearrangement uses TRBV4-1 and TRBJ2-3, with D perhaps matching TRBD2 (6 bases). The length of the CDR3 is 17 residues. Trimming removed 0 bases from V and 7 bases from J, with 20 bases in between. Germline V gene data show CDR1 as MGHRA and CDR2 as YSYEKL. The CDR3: CASSQDPHSRGGNTQYF. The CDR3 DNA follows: TGCGCCAGCAGCCAAGATCCGCATTCGCGGGGAGGAAATACGCAGTATTTT.

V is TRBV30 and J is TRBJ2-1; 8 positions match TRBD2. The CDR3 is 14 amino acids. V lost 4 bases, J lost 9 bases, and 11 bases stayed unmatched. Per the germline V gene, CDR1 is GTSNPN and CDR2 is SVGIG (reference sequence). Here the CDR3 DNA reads TGTGCCTGGATTCAGCGGGAGAGTGCCGGTGAGCAGTTCTTC. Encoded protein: CAWIQRESAGEQFF.

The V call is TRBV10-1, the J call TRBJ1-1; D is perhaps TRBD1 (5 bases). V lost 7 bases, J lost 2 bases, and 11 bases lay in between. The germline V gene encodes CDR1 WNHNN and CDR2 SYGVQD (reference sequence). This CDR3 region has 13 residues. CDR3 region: CASKGALNTEAFF. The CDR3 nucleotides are TGCGCCAGCAAAGGGGCCCTTAACACTGAAGCTTTCTTT.

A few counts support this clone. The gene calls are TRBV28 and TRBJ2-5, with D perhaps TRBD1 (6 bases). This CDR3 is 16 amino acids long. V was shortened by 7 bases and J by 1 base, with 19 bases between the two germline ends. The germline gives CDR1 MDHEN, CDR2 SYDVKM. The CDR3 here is CASTSNSDSLQETQYF. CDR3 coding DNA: TGTGCCAGCACTTCCAATTCGGACAGTCTCCAAGAGACCCAGTACTTC.

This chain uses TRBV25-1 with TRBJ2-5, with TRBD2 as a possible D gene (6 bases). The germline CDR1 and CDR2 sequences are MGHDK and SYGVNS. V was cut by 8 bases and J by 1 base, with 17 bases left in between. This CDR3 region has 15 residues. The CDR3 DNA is TGTGCCAGCCTATGGCGTGCGGGGATCCAAGAGACCCAGTACTTC. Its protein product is CASLWRAGIQETQYF.

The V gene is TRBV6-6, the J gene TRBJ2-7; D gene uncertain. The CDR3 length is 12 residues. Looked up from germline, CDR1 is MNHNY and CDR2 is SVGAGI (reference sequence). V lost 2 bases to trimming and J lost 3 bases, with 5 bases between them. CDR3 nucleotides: TGTGCCAGCAGTTACGGCAACTACGAGCAGTACTTC. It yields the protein CASSYGNYEQYF.

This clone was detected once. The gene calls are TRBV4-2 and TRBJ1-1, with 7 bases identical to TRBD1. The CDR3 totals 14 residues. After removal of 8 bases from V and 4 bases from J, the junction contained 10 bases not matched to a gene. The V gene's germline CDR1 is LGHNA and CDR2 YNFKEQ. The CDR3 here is CASGKQGMRTEAFF. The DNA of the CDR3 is TGTGCCAGCGGAAAACAGGGGATGCGCACTGAAGCTTTCTTT.

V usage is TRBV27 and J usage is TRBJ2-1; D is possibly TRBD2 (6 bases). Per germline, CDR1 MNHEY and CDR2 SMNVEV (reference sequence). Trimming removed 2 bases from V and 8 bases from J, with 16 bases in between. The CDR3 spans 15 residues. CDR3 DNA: TGTGCCAGCAGTTTAGAGACTAGTATAAGTCATGAGCAGTTCTTC. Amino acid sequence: CASSLETSISHEQFF.

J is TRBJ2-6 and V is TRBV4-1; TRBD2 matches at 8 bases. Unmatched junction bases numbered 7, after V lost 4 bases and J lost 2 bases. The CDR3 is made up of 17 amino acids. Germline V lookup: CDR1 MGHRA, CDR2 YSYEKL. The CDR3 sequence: CASSLRGSGTGANVLTF. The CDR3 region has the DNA TGCGCCAGCAGCCTCCGGGGTAGCGGGACTGGGGCCAACGTCCTGACTTTC.

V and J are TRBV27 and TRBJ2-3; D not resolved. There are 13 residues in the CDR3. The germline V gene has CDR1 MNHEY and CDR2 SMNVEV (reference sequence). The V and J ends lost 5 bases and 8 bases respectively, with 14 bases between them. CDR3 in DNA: TGTGCCAGCAGTGCATCACGACTGGGTACGCAGTATTTT. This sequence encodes CASSASRLGTQYF.